Below are 28 T cell receptor beta chains sequenced from a single sample in a study of shared clonotypes between healthy human individuals. Only in-frame clones appear in the TCRdb table, and some are missing; sequencing was by immunoSEQ multiplex PCR. Of some 1.4 million clones in the sample, more than 95% were seen once. Material for sequencing was naive CD4+ T cells sorted from blood. Specified subset: CD45RA+ positively selected. Source of these receptors: a man aged 25 to 40 in good health.

V and J are TRBV15 and TRBJ2-3; 10 nucleotides agree with TRBD2. V lost 6 bases to trimming and J lost 6 bases; unmatched junction nucleotides: 12. The germline V gene encodes CDR1 LNHNV and CDR2 YYDKDF (reference sequence). The CDR3 is 16 residues long. CDR3 protein: CATSGILAGDSDTQYF. CDR3 DNA: TGTGCCACCAGTGGTATTCTAGCGGGAGATAGCGATACGCAGTATTTT.

V and J are TRBV27 and TRBJ2-7, with 8 nucleotides matching TRBD1. After removal of 4 bases from V and 5 bases from J, the junction contained 10 bases not matched to a gene. The germline CDR1 and CDR2 sequences are MNHEY and SMNVEV (reference sequence). This CDR3 comprises 15 residues. The CDR3 DNA reads TGTGCCAGCAGTTCGTCGTACAGGGGGACGGACGAGCAGTACTTC. It codes for CASSSSYRGTDEQYF.

The chain is built from TRBV28 and TRBJ2-7; TRBD2 matches 10 bases. Germline CDR1 MDHEN, CDR2 SYDVKM. The CDR3 runs to 16 residues. V was pared by 6 bases and J by 8 bases, with 16 bases of the junction left unmatched. CDR3 region: CASSSTPSSGGVKQYF. In DNA, the CDR3 is TGTGCCAGCAGCTCCACCCCGTCTAGCGGGGGTGTCAAGCAGTACTTC.

The V and J genes are TRBV28 and TRBJ2-7, with D perhaps matching TRBD1 (7 bases). The CDR3 is 12 amino acids. The V end lost 11 bases, the J end lost 3 bases, and 14 bases lay between the germline ends. The germline CDR1 and CDR2 sequences are MDHEN and SYDVKM. CDR3 in amino acids: CASRGAGYEQYF. CDR3 nucleotide sequence: TGTGCCTCCAGGGGGGCCGGCTACGAGCAGTACTTC.

The chain is built from TRBV19 and TRBJ2-3, with a weak D call TRBD2 (5 bases). The germline V and J ends were trimmed by 9 bases and 2 bases, with 15 bases remaining between them. Germline CDR1 LNHDA, CDR2 SQIVND (reference sequence). The CDR3 totals 14 residues. This CDR3 reads CASRERKSTDTQYF. The CDR3 bases are TGTGCCAGCCGTGAGCGGAAATCCACAGATACGCAGTATTTT.

This rearrangement joins TRBV11-2 to TRBJ2-1; the D is unclear. V dropped 7 bases and J dropped 0 bases, with 7 bases sitting between them. Germline V CDR1 and CDR2: SGHAT, FQNNGV. The CDR3 loop spans 13 amino acids. CDR3 nucleotides: TGTGCCAGCAAAAGAATCTCCTACAATGAGCAGTTCTTC. Its protein is CASKRISYNEQFF.

This chain connects TRBV25-1 to TRBJ2-7; TRBD2 might be the D (5 bases). This CDR3 region has 12 residues. V dropped 6 bases and J dropped 6 bases, with 12 bases sitting between them. From germline, CDR1 is MGHDK and CDR2 SYGVNS. CDR3 nucleotides: TGTGCCAGCAGGGAACGGGGTACCGAGCAGTACTTC. Translated, it gives CASRERGTEQYF.

The V and J genes are TRBV5-1 and TRBJ2-1; 12 nucleotides agree with TRBD2. CDR3 length equals 17 residues. The germline gives CDR1 SGHRS, CDR2 YFSETQ. Losses at the gene ends were 1 base for V and 6 bases for J; bases not matched to a gene: 8. The CDR3 sequence is CASSLHLAGGSGNEQFF. The CDR3 nucleotides read TGCGCCAGCAGCTTGCACCTAGCGGGAGGGAGCGGCAATGAGCAGTTCTTC.

This sequence joins TRBV23-1 and TRBJ2-7; D not certain. TRBV23-1 is an ORF for which the function is uncertain. V was clipped by 1 base and J by 3 bases, with 4 bases between them. The CDR3 has 12 amino acids. The CDR3 is CASSQCLYEQYF. The CDR3, as DNA: TGCGCCAGCAGTCAATGTCTCTACGAGCAGTACTTC.

The rearrangement links TRBV2 to TRBJ1-2; D call uncertain. CDR3 length: 14 amino acids. The germline gives CDR1 SNHLY, CDR2 FYNNEI. Trimming took off 2 bases at V and 6 bases at J, with 13 bases between the two ends. CDR3 region: CASSEFLAGDGYTF. In DNA form, the CDR3 reads TGTGCCAGCAGTGAATTCCTGGCAGGAGATGGCTACACCTTC.

The DNA of the CDR3 is TGCGCCAGCAGCTTGGGCCCCCAGGGGGATGAAAAACTGTTTTTT. It yields the protein CASSLGPQGDEKLFF. This chain uses TRBV5-1 with TRBJ1-4; 7 bases align to TRBD1. Looked up from germline, CDR1 is SGHRS and CDR2 is YFSETQ. This CDR3 spans 15 amino acids. V was clipped by 0 bases and J by 6 bases; unmatched bases: 5.

This chain uses TRBV5-1 with TRBJ2-5, with 7 bases fitting TRBD1. The trim removed 3 bases at V and 4 bases at J, leaving 6 bases unmatched. CDR1 is SGHRS, CDR2 YFSETQ, per germline. CDR3 length: 14 residues. CDR3 residues: CASSSGQSRETQYF. As DNA, the CDR3 is TGCGCCAGCAGCTCGGGACAGTCTAGAGAGACCCAGTACTTC.

The V and J genes are TRBV5-1 and TRBJ1-4, with D tentatively TRBD1 (5 bases). The germline gives CDR1 SGHRS, CDR2 YFSETQ. The CDR3 spans 15 residues. Trimming took off 4 bases at V and 2 bases at J, with 12 bases between the two ends. CDR3: CASSLGSGTNEKLFF. The CDR3 coding sequence is TGCGCCAGCAGCCTTGGTTCAGGGACTAATGAAAAACTGTTTTTT.

The CDR3 DNA follows: TGTGCCAGCACGGGCAGGGTAAAAGAGACCCAGTACTTC. This codes for CASTGRVKETQYF. V and J are TRBV7-9 and TRBJ2-5; the D gene is possibly TRBD1 (5 bases). Trimming left V 7 bases short and J 3 bases short, with 12 bases between. This CDR3 is built from 13 residues. Germline CDR1 reads SEHNR; CDR2 reads FQNEAQ (reference sequence).

The V and J genes are TRBV18 and TRBJ2-1; D not resolved. Germline V gene data show CDR1 as KGHSH and CDR2 as LQKENI. V shed 2 bases and J shed 0 bases, with 11 bases lying between them. The CDR3 covers 16 residues. The CDR3 bases are TGTGCCAGCTCACCAAAGGCTTTCAGCTCCTACAATGAGCAGTTCTTC. This translates into CASSPKAFSSYNEQFF.

The chain uses TRBV7-3 and TRBJ2-5; D ambiguous. This CDR3 contains 13 residues. Germline assignment: CDR1 SGHTA and CDR2 FQGTGA. The V end was cut by 5 bases, the J end by 3 bases, with 10 bases between. The DNA for the CDR3 is TGTGCCAGCAGCCCATCTAGAGAAGAGACCCAGTACTTC. Its protein product is CASSPSREETQYF.

The rearrangement uses TRBV5-1 and TRBJ1-1; D gene uncertain. Germline CDR1 and CDR2: SGHRS and YFSETQ. This CDR3 spans 13 amino acids. V was clipped by 0 bases and J by 5 bases, with 8 bases between them. DNA for the CDR3: TGCGCCAGCAGCTTGGAACCCCTAACTGAAGCTTTCTTT. It codes for CASSLEPLTEAFF. Using reference TRBV5-1 and TRBJ1-1 for the parts outside the CDR3, the full variable domain is KAGVTQTPRYLIKTRGQQVTLSCSPISGHRSVSWYQQTPGQGLQFLFEYFSETQRNKGNFPGRFSGRQFSNSRSEMNVSTLELGDSALYLCASSLEPLTEAFFGQGTRLTVV.

The V gene is TRBV11-2, the J gene TRBJ2-1; D gene uncertain. The CDR3 runs to 10 residues. Germline lookup yields CDR1 SGHAT and CDR2 FQNNGV. V was cut by 1 base and J by 11 bases, with 3 bases left in between. CDR3 amino acids: CASSLGKQFF. DNA for the CDR3: TGTGCCAGCAGCTTAGGCAAGCAGTTCTTC.

This clone appeared once. The chain combines TRBV7-9 with TRBJ2-1; D not resolved. Germline V gene data show CDR1 as SEHNR and CDR2 as FQNEAQ (reference sequence). The length of the CDR3 is 14 residues. Trimming took 4 bases from V and 7 from J, leaving 14 bases between them. The chain's CDR3 is CASSSAPSANEQFF. Here the CDR3 DNA reads TGTGCCAGCAGCTCAGCCCCCTCGGCAAATGAGCAGTTCTTC.

The chain couples TRBV15 to TRBJ2-7; D remains unclear. V was trimmed by 0 bases and J by 1 base, leaving 10 bases between them. In germline, CDR1 is LNHNV, CDR2 YYDKDF (reference sequence). This CDR3 has 15 amino acids. The chain's CDR3 is CATSRDVGRSYEQYF. DNA for the CDR3: TGTGCCACCAGCAGAGATGTAGGGCGGTCCTACGAGCAGTACTTC.

The J gene is TRBJ2-2, the V gene TRBV2; D gene uncertain. This CDR3 is built from 15 residues. The germline V gene has CDR1 SNHLY and CDR2 FYNNEI. The V gene lost 3 bases and the J gene lost 5 bases, with 13 bases spanning the gap. This chain's CDR3 is CASSDGVEETGELFF. DNA of the CDR3: TGTGCCAGCAGTGATGGTGTCGAGGAGACCGGGGAGCTGTTTTTT.

The sample holds one count of this clone. The chain uses TRBV28 and TRBJ2-1; 7 bases align to TRBD1. There are 15 residues in the CDR3. Looked up from germline, CDR1 is MDHEN and CDR2 is SYDVKM. The V segment lost 2 bases and the J segment 2 bases; nucleotides outside the gene matches: 3. For the CDR3, the DNA is TGTGCCAGCAGTTTAATCCAGGGGGCCTACAATGAGCAGTTCTTC. Amino acid sequence: CASSLIQGAYNEQFF.

The V and J genes are TRBV9 and TRBJ2-1; a possible D gene is TRBD2 (5 bases). Germline values: CDR1 SGDLS, CDR2 YYNGEE. This CDR3 contains 16 residues. V dropped 0 bases and J dropped 0 bases, with 10 bases sitting between them. The CDR3 here is CASSVEMTNSYNEQFF. Written as DNA, the CDR3 is TGTGCCAGCAGCGTAGAAATGACTAACTCCTACAATGAGCAGTTCTTC.

The chain links TRBV27 to TRBJ2-7, with TRBD2 as a possible D gene (6 bases). Deletions cut 5 bases from V and 3 bases from J, with 23 bases between. Germline-derived CDR1 and CDR2 are MNHEY and SMNVEV (reference sequence). The CDR3 runs to 17 residues. The CDR3 DNA reads TGTGCCAGCAGTCCACAAGGTCTGGGACGGGGGAACTACGAGCAGTACTTC. It translates to CASSPQGLGRGNYEQYF.

This chain connects TRBV7-2 to TRBJ2-1, with a tentative D call TRBD2 (6 bases). Germline V lookup: CDR1 SGHTA, CDR2 FQGNSA. V gave up 3 bases and J gave up 0 bases, with 12 bases separating them. The CDR3 runs to 16 residues. The CDR3: CASSLQAGISYNEQFF. CDR3 bases: TGTGCCAGCAGCTTGCAAGCGGGCATCTCCTACAATGAGCAGTTCTTC. Filled out from reference TRBV7-2 and TRBJ2-1, the complete variable domain reads GAGVSQSPSNKVTEKGKDVELRCDPISGHTALYWYRQSLGQGLEFLIYFQGNSAPDKSGLPSDRFSAERTGGSVSTLTIQRTQQEDSAVYLCASSLQAGISYNEQFFGPGTRLTVL.

CDR3 sequence: CASSYLAGMYNEQFF. DNA of the CDR3: TGCGCCAGCAGCTATCTAGCGGGAATGTACAATGAGCAGTTCTTC. The V call is TRBV5-1, the J call TRBJ2-1; 9 bases line up with TRBD2. The V segment lost 3 bases and the J segment 4 bases; nucleotides outside the gene matches: 5. The CDR3 runs 15 residues. Germline V gives CDR1 SGHRS, CDR2 YFSETQ.

The rearrangement uses TRBV7-2 and TRBJ1-2; 10 nucleotides match TRBD1. Per the germline V gene, CDR1 is SGHTA and CDR2 is FQGNSA. V shed 5 bases, J shed 5 bases, and the junction held 17 bases outside the gene matches. There are 18 residues in the CDR3. The CDR3 region is CASSLRAVGQGFFYGYTF. The CDR3 DNA sequence: TGTGCCAGCAGCCTACGAGCCGTGGGACAGGGGTTTTTTTATGGCTACACCTTC.

Worth noting for this clone: Distinct nucleotide sequences in the sample also encode this CDR3. The chain employs TRBV29-1 and TRBJ2-3, with a weak D call TRBD2 (6 bases). V lost 4 bases and J 3 bases, leaving 11 bases between the germline ends. The CDR3 is 13 amino acids. Germline CDR1 SQVTM, CDR2 ANQGSEA. CDR3 loop: CSVALGGTDTQYF. CDR3 DNA: TGCAGCGTTGCCCTTGGGGGGACAGATACGCAGTATTTT.